Listed below are T cell receptor beta chains from one sample, sequenced in a study of CXCR3-negative and CXCR3-positive naive CD8 T cells. TCRdb re-analyzed the 5' RACE reads; it lists each CDR3 protein once, without DNA. The table counts more than 100,000 distinct CDR3 sequences; approximately 0.4% lies in the top ten. The specimen was naive CXCR3+ CD8+ T cells from blood. All receptors come from a human donor in good health. Some clones in this sample may be carry-over from other donors' samples. Both conserved end residues are part of each CDR3. The order of the fields is V gene, J gene, CDR3 protein.

V: TRBV7-9
J: TRBJ2-5
CDR3: CASSLGDRDPETQYF

V: TRBV20-1
J: TRBJ1-2
CDR3: CSARETAGYGYTF

V: TRBV5-5
J: TRBJ2-3
CDR3: CASSLDWDEGGNTQYF

V: TRBV27
J: TRBJ1-6
CDR3: CASSFQGDYSPLHF

V: TRBV28
J: TRBJ1-5
CDR3: CASSPLDNLGNQPQHF

V: TRBV7-3
J: TRBJ2-5
CDR3: CASSLTPGGETQYF

V: TRBV5-1
J: TRBJ2-5
CDR3: CASSLTSGGARTQYF

V: TRBV29-1
J: TRBJ2-7
CDR3: CSVRAEGEQYF

V: TRBV28
J: TRBJ2-5
CDR3: CASRSWETQYF

V: TRBV28
J: TRBJ1-1
CDR3: CASSLPGEAPMNTEAFF

V: TRBV15
J: TRBJ2-1
CDR3: CATSPGSFEQFF

V: TRBV10-2
J: TRBJ2-2
CDR3: CASSESNRGAGELFF

V: TRBV6-4
J: TRBJ2-2
CDR3: CASSDWGHTGELFF

V: TRBV28
J: TRBJ1-5
CDR3: CASSLDGGFSQPQHF

V: TRBV20-1
J: TRBJ1-2
CDR3: CSAGYRDRGNGYTF

V: TRBV5-4
J: TRBJ2-7
CDR3: CASSWGLAGGALYEQYF

V: TRBV5-6
J: TRBJ1-2
CDR3: CASSSTGEGYGYTF

V: TRBV27
J: TRBJ1-6
CDR3: CASRPTSGLGVFRSPLHF

V: TRBV13
J: TRBJ2-7
CDR3: CASSYYSYEQYF

V: TRBV28
J: TRBJ2-7
CDR3: CASSPLRDSGLEQYF

V: TRBV29-1
J: TRBJ2-2
CDR3: CSVGTANTGELFF

V: TRBV20-1
J: TRBJ1-1
CDR3: CSARVPGRNTEAFF

V: TRBV9
J: TRBJ2-3
CDR3: CASSVFGGDTDTQYF

V: TRBV5-1
J: TRBJ2-1
CDR3: CASSPGTSKFDEQFF

V: TRBV5-5
J: TRBJ1-1
CDR3: CASSLVQGETEAFF

V: TRBV5-1
J: TRBJ1-3
CDR3: CASSLVGHTMMGNTIYF

V: TRBV5-1
J: TRBJ2-1
CDR3: CASRFTLGTNTEQFF

V: TRBV4-2
J: TRBJ2-7
CDR3: CASSAGLDYEQYF

V: TRBV28
J: TRBJ1-6
CDR3: CASSTSRVYNSPLHF

V: TRBV29-1
J: TRBJ2-5
CDR3: CSVVDGDSETQYF

V: TRBV12-3/TRBV12-4
J: TRBJ1-5
CDR3: CASRTGEDQPQHF

V: TRBV2
J: TRBJ2-7
CDR3: CASSEPKGAYEQYF

V: TRBV4-1
J: TRBJ2-7
CDR3: CASSQDLRPYKQYF

V: TRBV3-1
J: TRBJ2-7
CDR3: CASSQVGGYENEQYF

V: TRBV7-8
J: TRBJ2-3
CDR3: CASSLGATGTDTQYF

V: TRBV25-1
J: TRBJ2-1
CDR3: CASSDRTEGSEQFF